The TCR beta chain described here comes from a study of blood T cells in healthy people across ages. Findings of the study overall: Significant beta diversity loss was already apparent by age approximately 37, declining roughly linearly. In these data, TCR beta diversity tracked strongly with naive T cell percentage.

About this clonotype itself: The antigen remains unidentified.

Alongside a J-beta primer mix, a sample-barcoded 5' primer served in a second PCR lasting roughly 7 to 12 cycles. Tagging of each cDNA molecule was performed by a template-switch adaptor with 12 random nucleotides. At least 2.5 million CDR3-containing paired-end reads were obtained per sample. MiXCR, applied by TCRdb to the 5' RACE reads, yields one record per CDR3 protein. Altogether over 1,200,000 distinct CDR3 sequences are present, approximately 59% being singletons, with the ten largest covering 5% to 7%. The CDR3 is made up of 18 amino acids. Germline V gives CDR1 MNHEY, CDR2 SVGAGI. The ends lost 0 bases at V and 5 bases at J; junction bases unmatched: 15.

The TCR was taken from a man younger than 30 in good health. The gene calls are TRBV6-5 and TRBJ2-5; 7 bases are a match to TRBD2. Sequencing input: blood. The CDR3 loop is CASSYSSPPGGSGETQYF. The CDR3 nucleotides are TGTGCCAGCAGTTACTCGAGCCCCCCGGGGGGATCGGGCGAGACCCAGTACTTC.